This TCR beta chain was obtained from a study of Tregs in tolerant kidney transplant recipients. Study overall: Mixed chimerism was transient after nonmyeloablative marrow transplants from related graft donors. Donor B cells were activated around 9 days on CD40L-expressing 3T3 cells.

CDR3 length: 16 amino acids. V lost 0 bases to trimming and J lost 7 bases, with 18 bases between them. Germline V CDR1 and CDR2: LGHNA, YNFKEQ. Assay: immunoSEQ multiplex PCR; the TCRdb copy retains only in-frame clones and omits some. The table records roughly 10,000 clones, around 91% of them present only once. This clone has only one observation. No antigen is known for it. This clonotype originated in a human patient who received a combined kidney and bone marrow transplant. The rearrangement links TRBV4-2 to TRBJ1-1, with D tentatively TRBD1 (5 bases). This material consisted of Tregs from blood cultured with allogeneic cells, taken before the transplant. The CDR3 here is CASSQEPWRTIGEAFF. The CDR3 nucleotides read TGTGCCAGCAGCCAAGAGCCGTGGCGGACAATAGGTGAAGCTTTCTTT.